What follows are 27 T cell receptor beta chains derived from one specimen sequenced in a study of vaccination effects on CD4 cells after COVID-19. These receptors have no known antigen. Antigen-specific CD4+ T cells were first expanded with viral peptide pools by the ViraFEST assay and only then sequenced. Investigators separated out CD4+ T cells once about 10 days of culture had passed. The vaccine recipients had no prior SARS-CoV-2 infection, with negative nucleocapsid antibodies. Libraries were prepared by immunoSEQ multiplex PCR; TCRdb keeps only in-frame clonotypes and omits some of them. The profile shows about 43,000 clones, about 80% of them singletons. The source material was CD4+ T cells from PBMCs cultured with SARS-CoV-2 spike peptides, sampled before COVID-19 vaccination. The receptors here all came from a human donor who received a COVID-19 vaccine.

This chain links TRBV5-1 with TRBJ1-1; the D is unclear. Trimming took off 3 bases at V and 5 bases at J, with 11 bases between the two ends. There are 13 residues in the CDR3. Germline CDR1 SGHRS, CDR2 YFSETQ. CDR3 coding DNA: TGCGCCAGCAGCTCCCCGTTGGGGACTGAAGCTTTCTTT. Encoded protein: CASSSPLGTEAFF.

The chain is built from TRBV7-6 and TRBJ1-5; a possible D gene is TRBD1 (6 bases). The germline gives CDR1 SGHVS, CDR2 FNYEAQ. This CDR3 is built from 14 residues. Trimming shortened V by 5 bases and J by 7 bases, and 15 bases separated the two germline ends. CDR3 sequence: CASSPNTGKQPQHF. The DNA for the CDR3 is TGTGCCAGCAGCCCTAATACAGGGAAACAGCCCCAGCATTTT.

This sequence joins TRBV24-1 and TRBJ2-2, with D uncertain. This CDR3 spans 15 amino acids. Germline CDR1 and CDR2: KGHDR and SFDVKD. Between the trimmed V and J ends, which lost 1 base and 7 bases, there was a span of 12 bases. CDR3 nucleotide sequence: TGTGCCACCAGTGATTTAAAAGGGTTTAACGGGGAGCTGTTTTTT. Translation: CATSDLKGFNGELFF.

This clone was detected only once. The rearrangement links TRBV2 to TRBJ2-2; no definite D call. Germline CDR1 SNHLY, CDR2 FYNNEI. Deletions cut 6 bases from V and 4 bases from J, with 9 bases between. CDR3 length: 13 amino acids. CDR3 DNA sequence: TGTGCCAGCAGGGACGGTCTCACCGGGGAGCTGTTTTTT. Protein product: CASRDGLTGELFF.

The gene calls are TRBV7-6 and TRBJ2-2, with D unclear. The CDR3 runs 11 residues. Trimming removed 8 bases from V and 6 bases from J, with 7 bases in between. Germline V gene lookup returns CDR1 SGHVS and CDR2 FNYEAQ. CDR3 in amino acids: CASRASGELFF. CDR3 sequence (DNA): TGTGCCAGCCGCGCCTCCGGGGAGCTGTTTTTT.

In this sample, this clone turned up a few times. V and J are TRBV21-1 and TRBJ1-5; TRBD1, as called in the table, went unchecked against the DNA. TRBV21-1 is a recognized pseudogene. The CDR3 totals 17 residues. This CDR3 is CASPPGARGLRNQPQHF. CDR3 bases: TGTGCCAGCCCCCCTGGGGCCAGGGGGCTAAGGAATCAGCCCCAGCATTTT.

The J gene is TRBJ2-1, the V gene TRBV25-1; 9 bases map to TRBD2. The CDR3 is made up of 16 amino acids. Germline V CDR1 and CDR2: MGHDK, SYGVNS. The ends lost 6 bases at V and 3 bases at J; junction bases unmatched: 9. In DNA, the CDR3 is TGTGCCAGCAGCCGTATAGCGGGGGTTCACTACAATGAGCAGTTCTTC. Translated: CASSRIAGVHYNEQFF.

This chain links TRBV7-2 with TRBJ2-5; 14 bases are a match to TRBD2. With V trimmed by 5 bases and J by 4 bases, 6 bases remained unmatched. This CDR3 has 16 residues. Germline V lookup: CDR1 SGHTA, CDR2 FQGNSA. The CDR3 region is CASSPRLAGGGETQYF. The CDR3 DNA sequence: TGTGCCAGCAGCCCCCGACTAGCGGGGGGGGGAGAGACCCAGTACTTC. Drawing the rest from reference TRBV7-2 and TRBJ2-5, the complete variable domain is GAGVSQSPSNKVTEKGKDVELRCDPISGHTALYWYRQSLGQGLEFLIYFQGNSAPDKSGLPSDRFSAERTGGSVSTLTIQRTQQEDSAVYLCASSPRLAGGGETQYFGPGTRLLVL.

This clone was seen once. J is TRBJ1-3 and V is TRBV3-1 (or the pseudogene TRBV3-2); tentative D call: TRBD1 (5 bases). The CDR3 loop spans 17 amino acids. Looked up from germline, CDR1 is LGHDT and CDR2 is YNNKEL (reference sequence). V was pared by 0 bases and J by 0 bases, with 12 bases between. CDR3 nucleotide sequence: TGTGCCAGCAGCCAAGATTTCTACGGGGGCTCTGGAAACACCATATATTTT. Amino acids: CASSQDFYGGSGNTIYF.

The chain recombines TRBV29-1 with TRBJ1-1; D is unresolved. V lost 3 bases and J lost 3, with 5 bases in between. The V gene's germline CDR1 is SQVTM and CDR2 ANQGSEA. The CDR3 spans 11 residues. CDR3 nucleotides: TGCAGCGTTGATACGCACACTGAAGCTTTCTTT. Its translation is CSVDTHTEAFF. Based on the CDR3 plus reference TRBV29-1 and TRBJ1-1, the full variable domain is SAVISQKPSRDICQRGTSLTIQCQVDSQVTMMFWYRQQPGQSLTLIATANQGSEATYESGFVIDKFPISRPNLTFSTLTVSNMSPEDSSIYLCSVDTHTEAFFGQGTRLTVV.

The chain carries TRBV18 and TRBJ2-3; D tentatively fits TRBD1 or TRBD2 (5 bases each). This CDR3 is 14 amino acids long. V was cut by 6 bases and J by 2 bases, with 12 bases left in between. Germline-derived CDR1 and CDR2 are KGHSH and LQKENI. CDR3 DNA: TGTGCCAGCTCCACCGGGGCTACCACAGATACGCAGTATTTT. Encoded protein: CASSTGATTDTQYF. The entire variable domain, with the rest obtained from reference TRBV18 and TRBJ2-3, is as follows: NAGVMQNPRHLVRRRGQEARLRCSPMKGHSHVYWYRQLPEEGLKFMVYLQKENIIDESGMPKERFSAEFPKEGPSILRIQQVVRGDSAAYFCASSTGATTDTQYFGPGTRLTVL.

The chain couples TRBV3-1 (or the pseudogene TRBV3-2) to TRBJ1-2; D gene unclear. The V gene's germline CDR1 is LGHDT and CDR2 YNNKEL (reference sequence). The CDR3 is 12 residues long. V gave up 5 bases and J gave up 8 bases, with 12 bases separating them. CDR3 in DNA: TGTGCCAGCAGCAACCCCAAGAGGGGCTACACCTTC. It codes for CASSNPKRGYTF.

The sample holds one count of this clone. This chain connects TRBV28 to TRBJ1-2, with D perhaps TRBD1 (6 bases). CDR1 and CDR2 from the germline V gene are MDHEN and SYDVKM. This CDR3 spans 12 amino acids. Trimming left V 6 bases short and J 7 bases short, with 12 bases between. CDR3 DNA: TGTGCCAGCAGGGGGGGGCCGGGTGGCTACACCTTC. This encodes CASRGGPGGYTF.

The chain recombines TRBV5-1 with TRBJ2-2, with D possibly TRBD2 on 6 matching bases. V lost 0 bases and J lost 5, with 8 bases in between. The CDR3 consists of 14 residues. Germline CDR1 is SGHRS and CDR2 is YFSETQ. The CDR3 reads CASSLVAGTGELFF. CDR3 sequence (DNA): TGCGCCAGCAGCTTGGTTGCGGGAACCGGGGAGCTGTTTTTT.

V gene TRBV5-1 combines with J gene TRBJ2-1, with D unresolved. Deletions cut 0 bases from V and 7 bases from J, with 11 bases between. This CDR3 has 14 residues. CDR1 is SGHRS, CDR2 YFSETQ, per germline. The chain's CDR3 is CASSLVAPLNEQFF. For the CDR3, the DNA is TGCGCCAGCAGCTTGGTGGCTCCCTTAAATGAGCAGTTCTTC.

This clone was observed a few times. J is TRBJ1-5 and V is TRBV7-3; D remains ambiguous. CDR1 and CDR2 from the germline V gene are SGHTA and FQGTGA. V shed 3 bases and J shed 10 bases, with 10 bases lying between them. The CDR3 is 12 residues long. The CDR3: CASSFDREPQHF. CDR3 in DNA: TGTGCCAGCAGCTTCGACCGGGAACCCCAGCATTTT. The whole variable domain, filled in from reference TRBV7-3 and TRBJ1-5, reads GAGVSQTPSNKVTEKGKYVELRCDPISGHTALYWYRQSLGQGPEFLIYFQGTGAADDSGLPNDRFFAVRPEGSVSTLKIQRTERGDSAVYLCASSFDREPQHFGDGTRLSIL.

CDR3: CASSLTTEQFF. In DNA form, the CDR3 reads TGTGCCAGCAGTTTGACCACTGAGCAGTTCTTC. J is TRBJ2-1 and V is TRBV12-3 or TRBV12-4, with D unresolved. V gave up 3 bases and J gave up 9 bases, with 6 bases separating them. The CDR3 has 11 residues.

V usage is TRBV2 and J usage is TRBJ1-2; TRBD1 agrees at 7 bases. There are 14 residues in the CDR3. Losses at the gene ends were 6 bases for V and 4 bases for J; bases not matched to a gene: 8. The germline V gene has CDR1 SNHLY and CDR2 FYNNEI. The CDR3 is CASRTGRDGYGYTF. CDR3 nucleotides: TGTGCCAGCAGGACAGGGAGAGATGGCTATGGCTACACCTTC.

The chain has TRBV5-1 and TRBJ1-1, with 7 bases identical to TRBD1. The CDR3 runs 15 residues. The ends lost 1 base at V and 5 bases at J; junction bases unmatched: 8. Germline CDR1 is SGHRS and CDR2 is YFSETQ. The CDR3 protein is CASSLRGLGGTEAFF. The CDR3 bases are TGCGCCAGCAGCTTGAGGGGGCTGGGGGGGACTGAAGCTTTCTTT.

This chain uses TRBV21-1 with TRBJ1-1. TRBV21-1 is noted as a pseudogene. This CDR3 has 15 amino acids. The CDR3 DNA is TGTGCCAGCAGCAAAGCGCGCACCCGTAGAGGTGAAGCTTTCTTT. This gives the protein CASSKARTRRGEAFF.

The chain employs TRBV27 and TRBJ1-6, with 10 bases identical to TRBD1. CDR1 is MNHEY, CDR2 SMNVEV, per germline (reference sequence). V shed 4 bases and J 12 bases; nucleotides not matched to a gene: 12. This CDR3 region has 16 residues. CDR3 bases: TGTGCCAGCAGTTCACCCCACGGGACAGGGGTTATACCCCTCCACTTT. Translation: CASSSPHGTGVIPLHF.

This chain links TRBV5-6 with TRBJ2-5, with 7 bases that match TRBD1. The CDR3 runs 14 residues. Trimming removed 3 bases from V and 2 bases from J; junction bases left unmatched: 4. CDR1 and CDR2 from the germline V gene are SGHDT and YYEEEE. CDR3 protein: CASSYGTAQETQYF. In DNA, the CDR3 is TGTGCCAGCAGCTACGGGACAGCACAAGAGACCCAGTACTTC.

This clone was picked up a small number of times. The chain joins TRBV5-6 to TRBJ2-2, with 7 bases aligning to TRBD1. Germline V CDR1 and CDR2: SGHDT, YYEEEE. This CDR3 region has 15 residues. J lost 5 bases, V lost 2 bases, and 6 bases had no gene match. CDR3: CASSFGQGETGELFF. In DNA form, the CDR3 reads TGTGCCAGCAGCTTTGGCCAGGGGGAGACCGGGGAGCTGTTTTTT.

The CDR3 spells CASSGRVDYGYTF. In nucleotides, the CDR3 is TGTGCCAGCAGCGGCAGGGTCGACTATGGCTACACCTTC. The chain combines TRBV9 with TRBJ1-2; D may be TRBD1 (5 bases). The ends were cut back, 3 bases at V and 3 bases at J, with 9 bases in the middle. Looked up from germline, CDR1 is SGDLS and CDR2 is YYNGEE. This CDR3 comprises 13 residues.

The chain couples TRBV7-2 to TRBJ1-5; tentatively, D is TRBD1 (5 bases). CDR1 is SGHTA and CDR2 is FQGNSA in the germline V gene. V was clipped by 4 bases and J by 5 bases, with 12 bases between them. The CDR3 consists of 14 residues. The CDR3 is CASSSRLGDQPQHF. Here the CDR3 DNA reads TGTGCCAGCAGCTCCCGGTTGGGGGATCAGCCCCAGCATTTT. Drawing the rest from reference TRBV7-2 and TRBJ1-5, the complete variable domain is GAGVSQSPSNKVTEKGKDVELRCDPISGHTALYWYRQSLGQGLEFLIYFQGNSAPDKSGLPSDRFSAERTGGSVSTLTIQRTQQEDSAVYLCASSSRLGDQPQHFGDGTRLSIL.

This rearrangement joins TRBV7-3 to TRBJ2-5; TRBD2 matches at 8 bases. The V segment lost 4 bases and the J segment 4 bases; nucleotides outside the gene matches: 8. CDR3 length equals 15 residues. Germline CDR1 SGHTA, CDR2 FQGTGA. CDR3 sequence (DNA): TGTGCCAGCAGCTCCCCTGAGCGGGGGCTAGAGACCCAGTACTTC. This gives the protein CASSSPERGLETQYF.

The CDR3 region is CASSQETRDTQYF. For the CDR3, the DNA is TGCGCCAGCAGCCAAGAGACGAGGGATACGCAGTATTTT. The gene calls are TRBV4-3 and TRBJ2-3; D gene unclear. Germline V CDR1 and CDR2: LGHNA, YSLEER. This CDR3 is 13 amino acids long. Trimming removed 0 bases at V and 6 bases at J, with 7 bases between.